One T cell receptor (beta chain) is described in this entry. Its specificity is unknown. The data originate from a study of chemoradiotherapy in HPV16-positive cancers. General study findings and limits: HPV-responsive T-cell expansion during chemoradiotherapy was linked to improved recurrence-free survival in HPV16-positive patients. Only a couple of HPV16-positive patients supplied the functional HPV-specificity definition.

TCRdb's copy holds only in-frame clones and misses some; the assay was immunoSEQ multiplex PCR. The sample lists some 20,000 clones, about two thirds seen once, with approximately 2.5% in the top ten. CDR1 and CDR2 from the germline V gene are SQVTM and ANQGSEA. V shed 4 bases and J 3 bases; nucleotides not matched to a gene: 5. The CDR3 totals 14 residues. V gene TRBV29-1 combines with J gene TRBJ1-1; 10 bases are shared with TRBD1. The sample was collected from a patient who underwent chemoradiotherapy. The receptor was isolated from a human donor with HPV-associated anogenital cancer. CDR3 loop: CSVGDRGRDTEAFF. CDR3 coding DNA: TGCAGCGTTGGAGACAGGGGGCGAGACACTGAAGCTTTCTTT.